The source of this TCR beta chain is a study of siplizumab effects on memory and regulatory T cells (dated by TCRdb to between 2019 and 2020). Looking at the study overall: The effect of the anti-CD2 antibody siplizumab on alloreactive T-cell subsets was examined in allogeneic mixed lymphocyte reactions constructed from human PBMCs. Findings and caveats that apply to the study as a whole: Because sequences below about 10^-5 frequency were poorly captured, only a minor fraction of alloreactive clones could be mapped to unstimulated subsets. Compared with memory T cells, unstimulated naive T cells appeared more diverse, and naive cells seemed to make a substantial contribution to the alloresponse. About 80-97% of proliferating CD4+ or CD8+ clones could not be given a naive or memory phenotype. Among mappable alloreactive CD4+ clones, an average Treg-derived fraction of 68.8% was observed with siplizumab, compared with roughly 27% in control reactions. The suppressive function of proliferating Tregs from siplizumab cultures was not functionally confirmed. The cumulative frequency of alloreactive sequences traceable to unstimulated CD4+ memory T cells was significantly reduced by siplizumab.

Sorted unstimulated T cells, along with proliferating T cells recovered from mixed lymphocyte reactions, underwent TCRbeta CDR3 sequencing. Fresh whole blood from under 13 HLA-typed healthy donors was used as the source from which PBMCs were isolated. Unstimulated CD4+ regulatory T cells were FACS-sorted to map the origin of alloreactive clones. Including the terminal cysteine and phenylalanine, the CDR3 comprises 14 residues. Only the CDR3 portion is preserved as DNA: 42 bases, with reading frame beginning at the first base. Via the germline V gene (reference sequence), CDR1 is MNHEY and CDR2 SMNVEV. Between the V and J ends, shortened by 0 bases and 10 bases respectively, the junction contains 12 bases. Receptors were amplified or captured by the immunoSEQ multiplex PCR assay. About 10^5 TCR templates per sample were assayed by the deep sequencing platform. Genomic DNA extracted from sorted T cells was the material used for TCRbeta CDR3 sequencing. Per the authors' processing: The R programming language was used for clonal analysis of the TCRbeta CDR3 data. Alloreactive CD4+ and CD8+ clones were identified by comparing unstimulated samples to CFSE-low samples taken after the reaction. Alloreactive CD4+ clones were assigned to regulatory or non-regulatory origin by matching sequences to sorted unstimulated Treg and non-Treg repertoires. This is the immuneACCESS table as TCRdb keeps it, with only in-frame sequences that have V and J called. A part of the clones is gone; compared with another copy, unresolved V genes explain less than half, and the rest is unexplained. V and J calls and clone size are as listed in that table; D and trimming were resolved from the DNA. This sample lists some 65,000 clones; around nine tenths were detected once. The ten largest make up 1.5% to 2% of the sample.

A word on this clone: This clone's antigen is unknown. It has no much larger one-base neighbor in the sample; base qualities were not kept.

The origin of this receptor is a human donor in good health. Sequencing input: Tregs sorted from blood. The chain was built from TRBV27 and TRBJ1-4, with a tentative D gene TRBD1 over 5 matching bases. CDR3 loop: CASSLSGTRRKLFF. The sequenced DNA is TGTGCCAGCAGTTTATCGGGGACTCGGCGAAAACTGTTTTTT.